This T cell receptor (beta chain) was profiled in a study of CD8+CD57+ T cells in acquired aplastic anemia. For the study at large: Among healthy donors, CD4+ cells averaged approximately 10 million reads.

This clonotype occurred once. Genomic DNA, the template, was used for profiling of the TCR beta VDJ and CDR3. TCRdb reprocessed the reads via MiXCR and lists one record per CDR3 protein. The sample holds about 210,000 distinct CDR3 sequences, 61% seen once. CDR3 length equals 16 residues. Germline values: CDR1 LGHDT, CDR2 YNNKEL (reference sequence). V was shortened by 1 base and J by 4 bases, with 16 bases between the two germline ends. The sequenced sample was sorted CD4+, CD8+, or CD8+CD57+ T cells (not recorded which) from PBMCs. The clonotype was recovered from a human donor in good health. The chain combines TRBV3-1 with TRBJ1-2; the D is unclear. This chain's CDR3 is CASSQGLTGNIYGYTF. CDR3 coding DNA: TGTGCCAGCAGCCAAGGGTTAACGGGGAACATCTATGGCTACACCTTC.